The sample holds a few counts of the clone carrying this TCR beta chain. What it binds is unknown. This sample stems from a study of T cells in Graves' hyperthyroidism and ophthalmopathy. At the level of the study: Peripheral blood was collected at initial diagnosis, before any treatment. Study observations and caveats: Also found in blood were most expanded thyroid clonotypes above 0.001. A model of 13 V-J features distinguished ophthalmopathy from stable hyperthyroidism.

The V and J ends lost 9 bases and 4 bases respectively, with 17 bases between them. The CDR3 has 14 amino acids. The germline V gene has CDR1 KGHDR and CDR2 SFDVKD. Amplified regions were TCR beta CDR3 sequences from RNA transcripts. In the first-round RT-PCR of the TCR CDR3, the HTBI primer set was used. MiXCR, run by TCRdb on the multiplex PCR reads, gives a single entry per CDR3 protein. This table holds 550,000 to 650,000 distinct CDR3 sequences, 11% to 15% found once. Orbital computed tomography, thyroid ultrasound, serum thyroxine and TRAb, and clinical symptoms together informed the diagnoses. This rearrangement joins TRBV24-1 to TRBJ1-1, with D tentatively TRBD1 (5 bases). Sequencing was done on a sample of blood. This receptor was identified in a woman aged 25 to 39 with Graves' hyperthyroidism that later progressed to Graves' ophthalmopathy. In DNA form, the CDR3 reads TGTGCCACCCGGGCAGGGAATGGGCTCACTGAAGCTTTCTTT. Its translation: CATRAGNGLTEAFF.